This T cell receptor (beta chain) appears in the sequencing data of a study of chemoradiotherapy in HPV16-positive cancers. Sequenced by immunoSEQ multiplex PCR; TCRdb stores in-frame clones only, minus some. The table has 30,000 to 35,000 clones, nearly 90% seen once; the top ten hold about 3.1%. Germline CDR1 GTSNPN, CDR2 SVGIG (reference sequence). The V end lost 4 bases, the J end lost 4 bases, and 8 bases lay between the germline ends. There are 12 residues in the CDR3. Here the sequenced sample was blood, taken from a patient who underwent chemoradiotherapy. This sequence joins TRBV30 and TRBJ1-3; a weak D match, TRBD1 (6 bases). The clonotype was recovered from a human donor with HPV-associated anogenital cancer. The CDR3 region is CAWTGVGNTIYF. CDR3 coding DNA: TGTGCCTGGACAGGGGTAGGAAACACCATATATTTT.